Listed below are T cell receptor beta chains from one sample, sequenced in a study of T-cell reconstitution after alpha-beta-depleted transplantation in children. TCRdb processed the PCR reads anew with MiXCR; each CDR3 protein has one entry. Of hundreds of thousands of distinct CDR3 sequences detected, over 10% appear once; the ten largest clones hold approximately 2%. The source material was PBMCs, mostly from graft donor cells, sampled 360 days after TCRalphabeta/CD19-depleted stem cell transplant. All receptors derive from a male patient aged 10-17 years who had a stem cell transplant for acute myeloid leukemia, so the T cells may come from the graft donor. The CDR3 runs from the conserved cysteine through the conserved F or W. D genes are given only for firm matches. Size values are once, few and many counts, or a class for expanded clones, and some rows have none.

CDR3 protein: CASSLLDRQETQYF; CDR3 DNA: TGTGCCAGCAGTTTACTGGACAGGCAAGAGACCCAGTACTTC; D gene: TRBD1; clone size: few; V gene: TRBV28; J gene: TRBJ2-5
CDR3 protein: CASSALAGNSYEQYF; CDR3 DNA: TGTGCCAGCAGCGCACTAGCGGGAAACTCCTACGAGCAGTACTTC; D gene: TRBD2; clone size: NA; V gene: TRBV12-3/TRBV12-4; J gene: TRBJ2-7
CDR3 protein: CASSSEGLRQTGELFF; CDR3 DNA: TGTGCCAGCAGCTCAGAGGGACTGCGACAAACCGGGGAGCTGTTTTTT; D gene: NA; clone size: many; V gene: TRBV7-2; J gene: TRBJ2-2
CDR3 protein: CASSVEAGDSYEQYF; CDR3 DNA: TGTGCCAGCAGCGTAGAGGCGGGAGACTCCTACGAGCAGTACTTC; D gene: TRBD2; clone size: NA; V gene: TRBV9; J gene: TRBJ2-7
CDR3 protein: CASSQDPGEADTQYF; CDR3 DNA: TGCGCCAGCAGCCAAGACCCGGGAGAGGCAGATACGCAGTATTTT; D gene: NA; clone size: many; V gene: TRBV4-3; J gene: TRBJ2-3
CDR3 protein: CASSPLAGGRTGELFF; CDR3 DNA: TGTGCCAGCTCACCCTTAGCGGGAGGTCGGACCGGGGAGCTGTTTTTT; D gene: TRBD2; clone size: NA; V gene: TRBV18; J gene: TRBJ2-2
CDR3 protein: CAISEIAGGTDTQYF; CDR3 DNA: TGTGCCATCAGTGAAATAGCGGGGGGCACAGATACGCAGTATTTT; D gene: TRBD2; clone size: NA; V gene: TRBV10-3; J gene: TRBJ2-3
CDR3 protein: CATRGGRISTGELFF; CDR3 DNA: TGTGCCACCAGGGGGGGTCGGATAAGCACCGGGGAGCTGTTTTTT; D gene: NA; clone size: few; V gene: TRBV24-1; J gene: TRBJ2-2
CDR3 protein: CSAPNRGISYEQYF; CDR3 DNA: TGCAGTGCCCCCAACAGGGGGATCTCCTACGAGCAGTACTTC; D gene: TRBD1; clone size: few; V gene: TRBV20-1; J gene: TRBJ2-7
CDR3 protein: CAISERQGQGYTDTQYF; CDR3 DNA: TGTGCCATCAGTGAACGTCAGGGACAGGGGTACACAGATACGCAGTATTTT; D gene: TRBD1; clone size: NA; V gene: TRBV10-3; J gene: TRBJ2-3
CDR3 protein: CASSQDAGQGFSYNEQFF; CDR3 DNA: TGCGCCAGCAGCCAAGATGCGGGACAGGGGTTCTCCTACAATGAGCAGTTCTTC; D gene: TRBD1; clone size: NA; V gene: TRBV4-3; J gene: TRBJ2-1
CDR3 protein: CASRRTSSAPQHF; CDR3 DNA: TGTGCCAGCCGGAGGACGTCCTCGGCGCCCCAGCATTTT; D gene: NA; clone size: many; V gene: TRBV28; J gene: TRBJ1-5